The 30 T cell receptor beta chains below come from one sample, sequenced in a study of blood T cell repertoires in COVID-19. Produced via immunoSEQ multiplex PCR; TCRdb's table is partial and in-frame only. The table shows approximately 65,000 clones, with 75% to 95% occurring only once. The sequenced sample was peripheral blood. Receptors were obtained from a woman between 18 and 29 years old with acute or convalescent COVID-19.

The CDR3 nucleotides are TGTGCCAGCAGCGACTTCGACAGGGCGAATGGCTACACCTTC. It is translated as CASSDFDRANGYTF. V gene TRBV5-6 combines with J gene TRBJ1-2, with TRBD1 identical over 7 bases. Germline lookup yields CDR1 SGHDT and CDR2 YYEEEE. This CDR3 spans 14 amino acids. The junction had 9 bases not matched to a gene; V was cut back by 4 bases and J by 6 bases. The full variable domain, completed using reference TRBV5-6 and TRBJ1-2, is DAGVTQSPTHLIKTRGQQVTLRCSPKSGHDTVSWYQQALGQGPQFIFQYYEEEERQRGNFPDRFSGHQFPNYSSELNVNALLLGDSALYLCASSDFDRANGYTFGSGTRLTVV.

The genes are TRBV7-9 and TRBJ2-7; TRBD2 aligns across 11 bases. After removal of 5 bases from V and 6 bases from J, the junction contained 6 bases not matched to a gene. The germline CDR1 and CDR2 sequences are SEHNR and FQNEAQ (reference sequence). This CDR3 contains 14 residues. CDR3 protein: CASSITGTSGEQYF. The CDR3 nucleotides are TGTGCCAGCAGCATTACCGGGACTAGCGGCGAGCAGTACTTC.

This sequence joins TRBV6-5 and TRBJ2-4; the D gene is possibly TRBD2 (5 bases). The CDR3 length is 14 residues. V was pared by 6 bases and J by 0 bases, with 9 bases between. Germline assignment: CDR1 MNHEY and CDR2 SVGAGI. CDR3 bases: TGTGCCAGCAGCCCAGGACTAGCCAAAAACATTCAGTACTTC. This gives the protein CASSPGLAKNIQYF.

V and J are TRBV7-2 and TRBJ1-2; 9 nucleotides match TRBD1. With 4 bases clipped from V and 4 bases from J, the junction kept 1 base outside the gene matches. The CDR3 totals 13 residues. CDR1 is SGHTA and CDR2 is FQGNSA in the germline V gene. CDR3 DNA: TGTGCCAGCAGCTCGGGACAGGGCTATGGCTACACCTTC. Translating it yields CASSSGQGYGYTF. Full variable domain (remainder filled in from reference TRBV7-2 and TRBJ1-2): GAGVSQSPSNKVTEKGKDVELRCDPISGHTALYWYRQSLGQGLEFLIYFQGNSAPDKSGLPSDRFSAERTGGSVSTLTIQRTQQEDSAVYLCASSSGQGYGYTFGSGTRLTVV.

The chain has TRBV5-4 and TRBJ2-1, with D maybe TRBD1 (6 bases). The CDR3 totals 15 residues. Trimming shortened V by 4 bases and J by 3 bases, and 14 bases separated the two germline ends. Germline V CDR1 and CDR2: SGHNT, YYREEE (reference sequence). CDR3 loop: CASSVGVGGYNEQFF. The CDR3, as DNA: TGTGCCAGCAGCGTTGGAGTAGGGGGCTACAATGAGCAGTTCTTC.

This rearrangement joins TRBV2 to TRBJ1-5; no reliable D call. The V end was cut by 6 bases, the J end by 2 bases, with 14 bases between. CDR1 and CDR2 (germline): SNHLY, FYNNEI. The CDR3 covers 15 residues. The chain's CDR3 is CASSNSWVGNQPQHF. The CDR3 coding sequence is TGTGCCAGCAGCAACAGTTGGGTGGGCAATCAGCCCCAGCATTTT.

This chain uses TRBV5-4 with TRBJ1-1; D may be TRBD1 (5 bases). V shed 0 bases and J shed 0 bases, with 9 bases lying between them. CDR1 and CDR2 from the germline V gene are SGHNT and YYREEE (reference sequence). The CDR3 covers 15 residues. DNA of the CDR3: TGTGCCAGCAGCTTGGTTGGCAGGGTGAACACTGAAGCTTTCTTT. As protein: CASSLVGRVNTEAFF.

This clone was seen a handful of times. The V gene is TRBV29-1, the J gene TRBJ2-3; TRBD1 is a possible D gene (5 bases). CDR3 length equals 15 residues. Trimming stripped 3 bases from V and 4 bases from J, with 17 bases between. CDR1 is SQVTM and CDR2 is ANQGSEA in the germline V gene. The CDR3 spells CSVDSAGLRADTQYF. The CDR3 coding sequence is TGCAGCGTTGACTCGGCAGGGCTTCGGGCAGATACGCAGTATTTT.

The chain has TRBV5-5 and TRBJ1-2, with D unclear. Between the trimmed V and J ends, which lost 0 bases and 8 bases, there was a span of 20 bases. The CDR3 is 16 residues long. The germline CDR1 and CDR2 sequences are SGHKS and YYEKEE (reference sequence). The DNA for the CDR3 is TGTGCCAGCAGCTTGGATTTAAAACTTTTCGGGGTCGGCTACACCTTC. It specifies CASSLDLKLFGVGYTF. The whole variable domain, filled in from reference TRBV5-5 and TRBJ1-2, reads DAGVTQSPTHLIKTRGQQVTLRCSPISGHKSVSWYQQVLGQGPQFIFQYYEKEERGRGNFPDRFSARQFPNYSSELNVNALLLGDSALYLCASSLDLKLFGVGYTFGSGTRLTVV.

The chain joins TRBV5-6 to TRBJ1-2; 11 positions match TRBD1. Germline CDR1 reads SGHDT; CDR2 reads YYEEEE. Losses at the gene ends were 6 bases for V and 4 bases for J; bases not matched to a gene: 8. This CDR3 is 15 amino acids long. The CDR3 bases are TGTGCCAGCATAGCCTGGACAGGGGGCATCTATGGCTACACCTTC. This encodes CASIAWTGGIYGYTF.

The CDR3 is CASSQSLPPNYGYTF. CDR3 coding DNA: TGCGCCAGCAGCCAAAGTCTACCCCCTAACTATGGCTACACCTTC. This rearrangement joins TRBV4-1 to TRBJ1-2; no reliable D call. The CDR3 is 15 amino acids. The V end lost 2 bases, the J end lost 0 bases, and 10 bases lay between the germline ends. From germline, CDR1 is MGHRA and CDR2 YSYEKL.

The table lists this clone with a few counts. The V gene is TRBV19, the J gene TRBJ2-1, with 10 bases aligning to TRBD2. V was clipped by 5 bases and J by 7 bases; unmatched bases: 14. Germline V lookup: CDR1 LNHDA, CDR2 SQIVND (reference sequence). The CDR3 covers 17 residues. The CDR3 here is CASSPPGTSVSRNEQFF. In DNA form, the CDR3 reads TGTGCCAGTAGTCCACCCGGGACTAGCGTCTCGAGGAATGAGCAGTTCTTC.

The chain uses TRBV28 and TRBJ1-1; tentative D call: TRBD1 (6 bases). Trimming left V 8 bases short and J 0 bases short, with 19 bases between. This CDR3 contains 16 residues. Germline CDR1 and CDR2: MDHEN and SYDVKM. The CDR3 nucleotides read TGTGCCAGCCAACCTACAGGGACACCATTGAACACTGAAGCTTTCTTT. This sequence encodes CASQPTGTPLNTEAFF.

The chain recombines TRBV6-5 with TRBJ2-1, with D possibly TRBD2 on 5 matching bases. V gave up 6 bases and J gave up 9 bases, with 15 bases separating them. Per germline, CDR1 MNHEY and CDR2 SVGAGI. This CDR3 spans 13 amino acids. CDR3 DNA sequence: TGTGCCAGCAGACCGGGGTCCCTGGGTGAGCAGTTCTTC. Translated: CASRPGSLGEQFF.

This clone was seen just once. The chain recombines TRBV5-4 with TRBJ1-4; D is undetermined. The CDR3 is made up of 15 amino acids. The germline CDR1 and CDR2 sequences are SGHNT and YYREEE (reference sequence). V was clipped by 4 bases and J by 8 bases, with 18 bases between them. CDR3 region: CASSIRPTVPEKLFF. CDR3 in DNA: TGTGCCAGCAGCATACGTCCGACTGTGCCCGAAAAACTGTTTTTT.

The chain links TRBV5-4 to TRBJ2-5; no definite D call. Trimming shortened V by 4 bases and J by 4 bases, and 17 bases separated the two germline ends. CDR3 length: 15 residues. The germline V gene has CDR1 SGHNT and CDR2 YYREEE (reference sequence). The DNA for the CDR3 is TGTGCCAGCAGCATTGACTTATACCCGACAGAGACCCAGTACTTC. Protein sequence: CASSIDLYPTETQYF.

The sample holds one count of this clone. The V gene is TRBV3-1 (or the pseudogene TRBV3-2), the J gene TRBJ2-5, with 10 bases aligning to TRBD2. CDR1 and CDR2 (germline): LGHDT, YNNKEL (reference sequence). The V gene end was trimmed by 2 bases and the J gene end by 5 bases; junction bases not matched to a gene: 29. The CDR3 runs to 23 residues. In DNA form, the CDR3 reads TGTGCCAGCAGCCAATTCCCCTCCGGCAGCGGGAGGGCCCCCCCCCTTTTTCGGGAGACCCAGTACTTC. This gives the protein CASSQFPSGSGRAPPLFRETQYF.

The chain carries TRBV19 and TRBJ1-5; TRBD1 might be the D (5 bases). The germline gives CDR1 LNHDA, CDR2 SQIVND (reference sequence). V was clipped by 7 bases and J by 9 bases, with 25 bases between them. CDR3 length: 16 residues. Here the CDR3 reads CASTEQFGGGGRPQHF. The CDR3 nucleotides are TGTGCCAGTACGGAGCAATTTGGCGGGGGAGGTCGGCCCCAGCATTTT.

Comments on this clone: The junction departs from germline at one end; a sequencing error may be responsible. The chain has TRBV6-5 and TRBJ1-5; possible D gene TRBD1, 6 bases. The germline V gene has CDR1 MNHEY and CDR2 SVGAGI. The CDR3 runs 13 residues. The DNA of the CDR3 is TGTGCCAGCAGCATAGACCCATCGGGACAATTGCGTTTT. Translating it yields CASSIDPSGQLRF.

This chain links TRBV4-3 with TRBJ2-2, with 9 nucleotides matching TRBD2. The trim removed 1 base at V and 4 bases at J, leaving 7 bases unmatched. The CDR3 totals 17 residues. Looked up from germline, CDR1 is LGHNA and CDR2 is YSLEER. The CDR3 DNA sequence: TGCGCCAGCAGCCAAGGACCTAGCGGGGTGAGCACCGGGGAGCTGTTTTTT. Its protein product is CASSQGPSGVSTGELFF.

This clone was counted once. The chain employs TRBV15 and TRBJ1-6; no definite D call. This CDR3 has 14 amino acids. V was shortened by 6 bases and J by 0 bases, with 6 bases between the two germline ends. From germline, CDR1 is LNHNV and CDR2 YYDKDF (reference sequence). This CDR3 reads CATSGSSYNSPLHF. In DNA, the CDR3 is TGTGCCACCAGTGGGAGCTCCTATAATTCACCCCTCCACTTT.

J is TRBJ1-1 and V is TRBV2; TRBD1 aligns across 7 bases. Germline CDR1 SNHLY, CDR2 FYNNEI. CDR3 size: 15 residues. V was pared by 6 bases and J by 2 bases, with 9 bases of the junction left unmatched. CDR3 in amino acids: CASREDRRSNTEAFF. DNA for the CDR3: TGTGCCAGCAGGGAGGACAGGCGATCTAACACTGAAGCTTTCTTT.

The V gene is TRBV5-5, the J gene TRBJ2-7, with 10 nucleotides matching TRBD1. The trim removed 4 bases at V and 1 base at J, leaving 5 bases unmatched. CDR1 is SGHKS and CDR2 is YYEKEE in the germline V gene (reference sequence). CDR3 size: 15 residues. As DNA, the CDR3 is TGTGCCAGCAGCCCGGACAGGGGGTATTCCTACGAGCAGTACTTC. This sequence encodes CASSPDRGYSYEQYF.

This sequence joins TRBV7-2 and TRBJ2-5, with TRBD2 matching 11 bases. This CDR3 spans 14 amino acids. J lost 5 bases, V lost 5 bases, and 4 bases had no gene match. Germline-derived CDR1 and CDR2 are SGHTA and FQGNSA. CDR3: CASSLSGRGETQYF. The CDR3 DNA reads as TGTGCCAGCAGCCTTAGCGGGAGGGGGGAGACCCAGTACTTC.

The chain couples TRBV18 to TRBJ1-3; the match to TRBD1 covers 8 bases. There are 14 residues in the CDR3. Germline V gene lookup returns CDR1 KGHSH and CDR2 LQKENI. The V gene end was trimmed by 4 bases and the J gene end by 8 bases; junction bases not matched to a gene: 7. CDR3 DNA: TGTGCCAGCTCACTAGGACAGGGAGGAGACACCATATATTTT. It codes for CASSLGQGGDTIYF.

V is TRBV5-5 and J is TRBJ2-5; 7 nucleotides match TRBD2. The CDR3 length is 14 residues. With 3 bases clipped from V and 5 bases from J, the junction kept 7 bases outside the gene matches. Germline V gives CDR1 SGHKS, CDR2 YYEKEE (reference sequence). Written as DNA, the CDR3 is TGTGCCAGCAGCTCGGGACTAATTGGGGAGACCCAGTACTTC. Amino acid sequence: CASSSGLIGETQYF.

The chain employs TRBV9 and TRBJ1-6, with TRBD1 identical over 7 bases. Germline V gives CDR1 SGDLS, CDR2 YYNGEE. The CDR3 runs to 14 residues. V gave up 4 bases and J gave up 9 bases; unmatched junction bases: 7. This CDR3 reads CASSKDRDLSPLHF. CDR3 sequence (DNA): TGTGCCAGCAGCAAAGACAGGGATCTTTCACCCCTCCACTTT.

The chain links TRBV18 to TRBJ1-2, with a tentative D call TRBD1 (6 bases). CDR1 KGHSH and CDR2 LQKENI come from the germline V gene. V was shortened by 4 bases and J by 2 bases, with 8 bases between the two germline ends. CDR3 size: 13 residues. The CDR3 sequence: CASSQDSNYGYTF. As DNA, the CDR3 is TGTGCCAGCTCACAGGACAGCAACTATGGCTACACCTTC. Filled out from reference TRBV18 and TRBJ1-2, the complete variable domain reads NAGVMQNPRHLVRRRGQEARLRCSPMKGHSHVYWYRQLPEEGLKFMVYLQKENIIDESGMPKERFSAEFPKEGPSILRIQQVVRGDSAAYFCASSQDSNYGYTFGSGTRLTVV.

The chain has TRBV5-1 and TRBJ2-2; the D gene is possibly TRBD1 (5 bases). Germline-derived CDR1 and CDR2 are SGHRS and YFSETQ. The V and J ends lost 4 bases and 3 bases respectively, with 16 bases between them. The CDR3 runs to 16 residues. CDR3 DNA: TGCGCCAGCAGCCCAAGTTTCAGGGCGGACACCGGGGAGCTGTTTTTT. Amino acid sequence: CASSPSFRADTGELFF.

The J gene is TRBJ2-3, the V gene TRBV9, with D possibly TRBD2 on 6 matching bases. This CDR3 comprises 15 residues. The V gene's germline CDR1 is SGDLS and CDR2 YYNGEE. V was pared by 6 bases and J by 6 bases, with 20 bases between. The CDR3, as DNA: TGTGCCAGCACCCAAGCGGGCGCCGGAGGGGATACGCAGTATTTT. Protein sequence: CASTQAGAGGDTQYF.